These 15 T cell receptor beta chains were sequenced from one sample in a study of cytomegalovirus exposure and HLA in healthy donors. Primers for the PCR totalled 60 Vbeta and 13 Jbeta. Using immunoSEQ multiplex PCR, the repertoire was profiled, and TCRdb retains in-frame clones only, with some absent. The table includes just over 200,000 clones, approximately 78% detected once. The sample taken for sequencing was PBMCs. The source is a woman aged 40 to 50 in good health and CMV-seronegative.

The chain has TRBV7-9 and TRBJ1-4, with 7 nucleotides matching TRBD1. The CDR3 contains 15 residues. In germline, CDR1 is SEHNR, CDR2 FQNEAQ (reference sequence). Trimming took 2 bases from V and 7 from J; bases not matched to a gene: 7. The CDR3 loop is CASSLKGAEVEKLFF. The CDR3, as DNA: TGTGCCAGCAGCTTAAAGGGGGCTGAGGTTGAAAAACTGTTTTTT.

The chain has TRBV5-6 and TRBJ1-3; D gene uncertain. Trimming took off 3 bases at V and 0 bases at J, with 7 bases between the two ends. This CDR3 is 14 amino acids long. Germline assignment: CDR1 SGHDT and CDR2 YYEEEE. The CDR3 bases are TGTGCCAGCAGCTACAGAATCTCTGGAAACACCATATATTTT. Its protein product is CASSYRISGNTIYF.

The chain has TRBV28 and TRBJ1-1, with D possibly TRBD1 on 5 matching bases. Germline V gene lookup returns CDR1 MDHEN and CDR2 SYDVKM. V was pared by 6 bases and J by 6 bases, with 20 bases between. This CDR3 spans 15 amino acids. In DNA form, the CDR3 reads TGTGCCAGCAGGCTCACCGGGGGGATGGTCGCTGAAGCTTTCTTT. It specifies CASRLTGGMVAEAFF.

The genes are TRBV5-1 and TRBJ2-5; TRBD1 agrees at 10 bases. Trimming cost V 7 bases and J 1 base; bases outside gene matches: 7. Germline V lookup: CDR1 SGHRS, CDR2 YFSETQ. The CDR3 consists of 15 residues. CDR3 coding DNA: TGCGCCAGCCGAGGGACAGGGGAAATCCAAGAGACCCAGTACTTC. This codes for CASRGTGEIQETQYF.

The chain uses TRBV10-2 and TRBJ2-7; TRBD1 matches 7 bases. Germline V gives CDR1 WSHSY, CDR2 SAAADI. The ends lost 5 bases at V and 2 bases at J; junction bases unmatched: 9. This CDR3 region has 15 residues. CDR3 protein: CASSTDETGPYEQYF. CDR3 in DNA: TGCGCCAGCAGTACAGATGAGACAGGGCCCTACGAGCAGTACTTC.

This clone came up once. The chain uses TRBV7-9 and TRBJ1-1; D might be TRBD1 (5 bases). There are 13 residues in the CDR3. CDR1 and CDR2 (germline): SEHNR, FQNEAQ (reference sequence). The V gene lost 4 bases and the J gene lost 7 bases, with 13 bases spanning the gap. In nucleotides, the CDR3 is TGTGCCAGCAGCTCCTATCCGGGGGATGAAGCTTTCTTT. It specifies CASSSYPGDEAFF.

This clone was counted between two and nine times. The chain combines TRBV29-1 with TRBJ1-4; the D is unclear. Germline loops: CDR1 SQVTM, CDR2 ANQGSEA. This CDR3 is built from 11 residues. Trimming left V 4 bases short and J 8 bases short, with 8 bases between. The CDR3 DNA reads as TGCAGCGTTGTCTGGAGGGAAAAACTGTTTTTT. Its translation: CSVVWREKLFF. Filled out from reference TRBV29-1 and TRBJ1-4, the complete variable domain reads SAVISQKPSRDICQRGTSLTIQCQVDSQVTMMFWYRQQPGQSLTLIATANQGSEATYESGFVIDKFPISRPNLTFSTLTVSNMSPEDSSIYLCSVVWREKLFFGSGTQLSVL.

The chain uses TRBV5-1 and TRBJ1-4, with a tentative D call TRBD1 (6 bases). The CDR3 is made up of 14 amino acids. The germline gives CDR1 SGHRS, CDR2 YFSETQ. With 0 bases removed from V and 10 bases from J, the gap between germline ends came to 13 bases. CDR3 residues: CASSLGGTSRKLFF. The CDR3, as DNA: TGCGCCAGCAGCTTGGGAGGGACATCTCGAAAACTGTTTTTT.

CDR3 in amino acids: CASSLNPVSYEQYF. The DNA of the CDR3 is TGCGCCAGCAGCTTGAATCCCGTTTCCTACGAGCAGTACTTC. The chain links TRBV5-1 to TRBJ2-7; D gene ambiguous. This CDR3 has 14 amino acids. The germline gives CDR1 SGHRS, CDR2 YFSETQ. Trimming took off 1 base at V and 1 base at J, with 9 bases between the two ends.

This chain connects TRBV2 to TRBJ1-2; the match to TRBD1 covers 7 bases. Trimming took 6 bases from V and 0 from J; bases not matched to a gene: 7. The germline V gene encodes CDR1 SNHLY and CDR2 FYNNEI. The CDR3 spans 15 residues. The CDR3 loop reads CASSGQAGPNYGYTF. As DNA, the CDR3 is TGTGCCAGCAGCGGACAGGCGGGGCCTAACTATGGCTACACCTTC.

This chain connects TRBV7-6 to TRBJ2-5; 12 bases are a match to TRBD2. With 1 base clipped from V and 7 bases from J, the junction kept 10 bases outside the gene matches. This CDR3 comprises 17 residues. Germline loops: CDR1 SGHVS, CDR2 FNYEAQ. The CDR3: CASSLELAGGPLWTQYF. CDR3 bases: TGTGCCAGCAGCTTAGAACTAGCGGGAGGCCCCCTGTGGACCCAGTACTTC.

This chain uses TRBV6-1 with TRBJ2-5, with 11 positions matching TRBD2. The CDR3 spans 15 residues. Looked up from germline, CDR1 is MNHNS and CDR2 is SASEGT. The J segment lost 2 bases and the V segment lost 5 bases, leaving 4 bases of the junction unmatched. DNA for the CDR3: TGTGCCAGCAGTCCCGGGACTAGCGGTCAAGAGACCCAGTACTTC. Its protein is CASSPGTSGQETQYF.

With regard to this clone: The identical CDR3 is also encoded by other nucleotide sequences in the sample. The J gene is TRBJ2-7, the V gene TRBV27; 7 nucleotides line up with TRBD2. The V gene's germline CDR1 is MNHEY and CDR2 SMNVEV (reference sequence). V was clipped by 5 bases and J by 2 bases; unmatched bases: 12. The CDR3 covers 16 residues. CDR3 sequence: CASSTSLLGLAYEQYF. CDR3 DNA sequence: TGTGCCAGCAGTACCTCCCTACTTGGACTAGCCTACGAGCAGTACTTC.

The CDR3 DNA is TGTGCCAGCAGCTCGTCTAGCATCAATGAGCAGTTCTTC. Translating gives CASSSSSINEQFF. V and J are TRBV7-2 and TRBJ2-1, with a tentative D call TRBD2 (5 bases). V was pared by 4 bases and J by 6 bases, with 10 bases between. CDR1 is SGHTA, CDR2 FQGNSA, per germline. This CDR3 is 13 amino acids long.

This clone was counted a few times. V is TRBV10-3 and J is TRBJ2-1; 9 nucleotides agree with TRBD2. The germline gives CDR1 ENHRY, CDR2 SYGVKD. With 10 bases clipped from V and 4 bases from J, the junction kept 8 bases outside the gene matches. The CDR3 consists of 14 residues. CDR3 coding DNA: TGTGCCACTCTGACTAGCGGAACTTACAATGAGCAGTTCTTC. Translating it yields CATLTSGTYNEQFF.